Following are 9 T cell receptor beta chains from one sample sequenced in a study of cytomegalovirus exposure and HLA in healthy donors. The PCR was carried out with 60 Vbeta primers and 13 Jbeta primers. Repertoires were generated with immunoSEQ multiplex PCR, while TCRdb's copy carries only in-frame clones and drops some. The record lists about 150,000 clones, of which the ten most abundant hold 1.5% to 2%. Sample: PBMCs. Receptors originate from a woman aged 50 to 60 in good health and CMV-seronegative.

The chain has TRBV4-1 and TRBJ1-2; TRBD1 matches at 11 bases. The J segment lost 7 bases and the V segment lost 0 bases, leaving 4 bases of the junction unmatched. Germline V gene lookup returns CDR1 MGHRA and CDR2 YSYEKL. The CDR3 covers 15 residues. The CDR3, as DNA: TGCGCCAGCAGCCAAGACCCAGGGACAGGGGGTGGCTACACCTTC. Its protein is CASSQDPGTGGGYTF.

This chain joins TRBV28 and TRBJ1-6; maybe TRBD1 (5 bases). The CDR3 consists of 15 residues. V was cut by 6 bases and J by 7 bases, with 16 bases left in between. Per the germline V gene, CDR1 is MDHEN and CDR2 is SYDVKM. CDR3 amino acids: CASRRTTLRNSPLHF. CDR3 in DNA: TGTGCCAGCAGACGGACAACCCTAAGGAATTCACCCCTCCACTTT. The whole variable domain, filled in from reference TRBV28 and TRBJ1-6, reads DVKVTQSSRYLVKRTGEKVFLECVQDMDHENMFWYRQDPGLGLRLIYFSYDVKMKEKGDIPEGYSVSREKKERFSLILESASTNQTSMYLCASRRTTLRNSPLHFGNGTRLTVT.

The V call is TRBV10-3, the J call TRBJ2-3, with TRBD2 matching 10 bases. Trimming at V came to 7 bases and at J to 0 bases, leaving 13 bases not matched to a gene. The CDR3 extends over 18 amino acids. Germline V gene data show CDR1 as ENHRY and CDR2 as SYGVKD. The CDR3 nucleotides read TGTGCCATCAAACAGGGGTCTAGCGGGAGTAAGAGCACAGATACGCAGTATTTT. As protein: CAIKQGSSGSKSTDTQYF.

In DNA form, the CDR3 reads TGTGCCAGCAGCCTGGGACAGCCAAATTCACCCCTCCACTTT. This translates into CASSLGQPNSPLHF. V gene TRBV7-6 combines with J gene TRBJ1-6; 7 nucleotides align to TRBD1. Unmatched junction bases numbered 5, after V lost 5 bases and J lost 7 bases. Germline V gives CDR1 SGHVS, CDR2 FNYEAQ. The CDR3 runs 14 residues.

This sequence joins TRBV2 and TRBJ2-1, with D perhaps TRBD1 (6 bases). The CDR3 loop spans 14 amino acids. With 8 bases removed from V and 0 bases from J, the gap between germline ends came to 11 bases. CDR1 is SNHLY and CDR2 is FYNNEI in the germline V gene. DNA for the CDR3: TGTGCCAGCCTTAAGGACAGCTCCTACAATGAGCAGTTCTTC. Translated, it gives CASLKDSSYNEQFF.

V gene TRBV5-1 combines with J gene TRBJ1-1; 9 nucleotides line up with TRBD1. The V segment lost 2 bases and the J segment 5 bases; nucleotides outside the gene matches: 10. The V gene's germline CDR1 is SGHRS and CDR2 YFSETQ. The CDR3 is 16 residues long. CDR3 residues: CASSLEGQGRETEAFF. The CDR3 DNA sequence: TGCGCCAGCAGCTTAGAGGGACAGGGCCGGGAAACTGAAGCTTTCTTT. The full variable domain, rest sourced from reference TRBV5-1 and TRBJ1-1, is KAGVTQTPRYLIKTRGQQVTLSCSPISGHRSVSWYQQTPGQGLQFLFEYFSETQRNKGNFPGRFSGRQFSNSRSEMNVSTLELGDSALYLCASSLEGQGRETEAFFGQGTRLTVV.

CDR3 sequence reads: CASSLGGGEKLFF. The DNA for the CDR3 is TGTGCCAGCAGCCTAGGGGGCGGTGAAAAACTGTTTTTT. This chain links TRBV7-2 with TRBJ1-4; TRBD1 aligns across 7 bases. The length of the CDR3 is 13 residues. Unmatched junction bases numbered 4, after V lost 5 bases and J lost 7 bases. CDR1 SGHTA and CDR2 FQGNSA come from the germline V gene.

CDR3 sequence reads: CSVTRDRGREQYF. The CDR3, as DNA: TGCAGCGTTACCCGGGACAGGGGGCGCGAGCAGTACTTC. The chain recombines TRBV29-1 with TRBJ2-7; 12 positions match TRBD1. Germline lookup yields CDR1 SQVTM and CDR2 ANQGSEA. J lost 6 bases, V lost 5 bases, and 5 bases had no gene match. CDR3 size: 13 residues.

This chain connects TRBV28 to TRBJ1-2; weak D call: TRBD1 (5 bases). Per the germline V gene, CDR1 is MDHEN and CDR2 is SYDVKM. The CDR3 is 15 amino acids. Trimming cost V 3 bases and J 1 base, with 12 bases left between them. CDR3 protein: CASSFGGILNYGYTF. The CDR3 DNA reads TGTGCCAGCAGTTTTGGGGGGATCCTTAACTATGGCTACACCTTC.